Included here is one TCR beta chain sequence, with context. Its antigen is currently unknown. The CDR3 sequence is 16 residues long. Germline V gene lookup returns CDR1 LGHNA and CDR2 YNFKEQ. The V segment lost 0 bases and the J segment 6 bases; nucleotides outside the gene matches: 3. Method: immunoSEQ multiplex PCR; TCRdb's copy keeps in-frame clones and lacks some. The sample lists about 120,000 clones, approximately 89% occurring once. The data derive from a study of OX40 agonist ivuxolimab in advanced cancers. Peripheral blood came from all dose cohorts at three timepoints. The study's findings and limits: Clones of CD4+ and CD8+ blood T cells grew by week 6 at doses of 0.1 to 3.0 mg/kg.

The sequence was obtained from an adult with an advanced solid tumor such as melanoma, head and neck, liver or kidney cancer. The V gene is TRBV4-2, the J gene TRBJ2-1, with 12 bases that match TRBD2. Material: CD4+ or CD8+ T cells sorted from blood, obtained in a trial of the OX40 agonist ivuxolimab. The CDR3 sequence is CASSQEGLAGLNEQFF. The CDR3 DNA follows: TGTGCCAGCAGCCAAGAAGGACTAGCGGGGCTCAATGAGCAGTTCTTC.